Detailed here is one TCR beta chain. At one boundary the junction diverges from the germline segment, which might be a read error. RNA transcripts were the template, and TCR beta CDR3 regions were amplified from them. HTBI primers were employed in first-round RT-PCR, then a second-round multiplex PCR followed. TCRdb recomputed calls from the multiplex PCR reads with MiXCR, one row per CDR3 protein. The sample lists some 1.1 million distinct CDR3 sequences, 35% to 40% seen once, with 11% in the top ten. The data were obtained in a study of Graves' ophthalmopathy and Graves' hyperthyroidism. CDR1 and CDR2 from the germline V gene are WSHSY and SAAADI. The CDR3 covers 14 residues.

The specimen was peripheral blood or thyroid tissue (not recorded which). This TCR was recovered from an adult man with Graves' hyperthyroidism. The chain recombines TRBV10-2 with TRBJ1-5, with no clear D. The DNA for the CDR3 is TGCGCCATCAGTGAGTCGGGCGACAATCAGCCCCAGCATTTT. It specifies CAISESGDNQPQHF.